Listed here are 26 T cell receptor beta chains from one sample, sequenced in a study of T-cell reconstitution after alpha-beta-depleted transplantation in children. This sample's TCRbeta library carried unique molecular identifier barcodes. One entry per CDR3 protein results from TCRdb running MiXCR on the PCR reads. Of around 580,000 distinct CDR3 sequences in the sample, roughly 23% were seen once. Sequenced here: PBMCs, mostly from graft donor cells, sampled 360 days after TCRalphabeta/CD19-depleted stem cell transplant. These receptors came from a boy under three years old who had a stem cell transplant for acute myeloid leukemia, so the T cells may come from the graft donor.

This clonotype has a count of ten or more. The V gene is TRBV12-3 or TRBV12-4, the J gene TRBJ2-5; maybe TRBD2 (6 bases). This CDR3 comprises 16 residues. Between the trimmed V and J ends, which lost 3 bases and 4 bases, there was a span of 18 bases. The chain's CDR3 is CASSFLPAGELETQYF. CDR3 nucleotides: TGTGCCAGCAGTTTCTTGCCAGCGGGTGAACTAGAGACCCAGTACTTC.

The J gene is TRBJ2-3, the V gene TRBV5-1; tentative D call: TRBD1 (5 bases). CDR1 is SGHRS and CDR2 is YFSETQ in the germline V gene. The length of the CDR3 is 14 residues. V gave up 4 bases and J gave up 4 bases, with 13 bases separating them. The CDR3 nucleotides are TGCGCCAGCAGCGGTCAGGGAATACCAGATACGCAGTATTTT. The encoded protein is CASSGQGIPDTQYF.

In its sample, this clonotype was seen many times. J is TRBJ2-6 and V is TRBV12-3 or TRBV12-4; TRBD1 aligns across 10 bases. CDR3 length: 16 amino acids. After removal of 5 bases from V and 3 bases from J, the junction contained 4 bases not matched to a gene. The CDR3 loop is CASSLTGGHGANVLTF. CDR3 DNA sequence: TGTGCCAGCAGTCTGACAGGGGGCCATGGGGCCAACGTCCTGACTTTC.

This clonotype was seen many times. The gene calls are TRBV14 and TRBJ2-7, with D possibly being TRBD1 or TRBD2 (6 bases each). This CDR3 has 16 residues. V dropped 1 base and J dropped 0 bases, with 13 bases sitting between them. Germline V gene sequence: CDR1 SGHDN, CDR2 FVKESK. The CDR3 nucleotides are TGTGCCAGCAGCCAAGGAACTAAGGGGGGCTCCTACGAGCAGTACTTC. This gives the protein CASSQGTKGGSYEQYF.

The chain couples TRBV5-1 to TRBJ2-5; tentative D call: TRBD2 (7 bases). Germline V CDR1 and CDR2: SGHRS, YFSETQ. CDR3 length: 14 amino acids. Trimming removed 3 bases at V and 6 bases at J, with 15 bases between. The CDR3 sequence is CASSYDGGPKTQYF. The CDR3 DNA reads as TGCGCCAGCAGCTACGACGGGGGGCCAAAGACCCAGTACTTC.

This clonotype was detected a few times. The chain joins TRBV10-3 to TRBJ2-1; D is tentatively TRBD1 or TRBD2 (5 bases each). Between the trimmed V and J ends, which lost 4 bases and 6 bases, there was a span of 10 bases. The CDR3 spans 13 residues. Looked up from germline, CDR1 is ENHRY and CDR2 is SYGVKD. The CDR3 loop reads CAISGGSGNEQFF. CDR3 DNA sequence: TGTGCCATCAGTGGGGGGTCTGGCAATGAGCAGTTCTTC.

This clonotype turned up a few times. The chain has TRBV6-5 and TRBJ1-1; no clear D gene. In germline, CDR1 is MNHEY, CDR2 SVGAGI. This CDR3 has 14 amino acids. V was trimmed by 4 bases and J by 0 bases, leaving 9 bases between them. CDR3 in DNA: TGTGCCAGCAGTTCCCTTAAGATGAACACTGAAGCTTTCTTT. It is translated as CASSSLKMNTEAFF.

This clonotype was recorded many times. At one boundary the junction diverges from the germline segment, which might be a read error. The chain couples TRBV12-3 or TRBV12-4 to TRBJ1-5; D is ambiguous. CDR3 length equals 14 residues. The CDR3 DNA sequence: TGTGCCAGCAGTGGGAGTTCGGGCAATCAGCCCCAGCAATTT. It encodes CASSGSSGNQPQQF.

The rearrangement links TRBV7-2 to TRBJ2-1; 11 bases are shared with TRBD1. CDR1 is SGHTA, CDR2 FQGNSA, per germline. V lost 4 bases to trimming and J lost 8 bases; unmatched junction nucleotides: 10. The CDR3 has 16 residues. CDR3 nucleotide sequence: TGTGCCAGCAGCTCTAGTGGGACAGGGGGGTGGGATGAGCAGTTCTTC. Protein sequence: CASSSSGTGGWDEQFF.

The CDR3 spells CSARDTGGPSYEQYF. In DNA form, the CDR3 reads TGCAGTGCTAGAGATACCGGGGGCCCCTCCTACGAGCAGTACTTC. V usage is TRBV20-1 and J usage is TRBJ2-7, with D perhaps given as TRBD1 or TRBD2 (6 bases each). V was shortened by 0 bases and J by 0 bases, with 12 bases between the two germline ends. The CDR3 sequence is 15 residues long. Germline loops: CDR1 DFQATT, CDR2 SNEGSKA (reference sequence).

This clonotype occurred a few times. The V and J genes are TRBV6-2 or TRBV6-3 and TRBJ2-7; the D gene is possibly TRBD2 (6 bases). CDR1 and CDR2 from the germline V gene are MNHEY and SVGEGT. The CDR3 sequence is 15 residues long. Trimming left V 5 bases short and J 8 bases short, with 22 bases between. CDR3 coding DNA: TGTGCCAGCAGTGAGGGCGCGGGGCCAGACTTTCAGCAGTACGTC. It encodes CASSEGAGPDFQQYV.

The rearrangement links TRBV6-5 to TRBJ2-6; no firm D call. CDR1 and CDR2 from the germline V gene are MNHEY and SVGAGI. This CDR3 has 15 amino acids. Trimming left V 6 bases short and J 0 bases short, with 9 bases between. The chain's CDR3 is CASRASSSGANVLTF. CDR3 DNA: TGTGCCAGCAGAGCTTCCAGCTCTGGGGCCAACGTCCTGACTTTC.

This clonotype came up many times. V and J are TRBV7-2 and TRBJ2-2; D is possibly TRBD1 (5 bases). V shed 1 base and J shed 5 bases, with 11 bases lying between them. Germline CDR1 SGHTA, CDR2 FQGNSA. CDR3 size: 15 residues. The CDR3 loop reads CASSLGGAATGELFF. The CDR3, as DNA: TGTGCCAGCAGCTTAGGTGGGGCGGCGACCGGGGAGCTGTTTTTT.

This clonotype was detected ten times or more. The gene calls are TRBV29-1 and TRBJ1-4, with 10 positions matching TRBD1. Germline-derived CDR1 and CDR2 are SQVTM and ANQGSEA. This CDR3 comprises 13 residues. Losses at the gene ends were 6 bases for V and 8 bases for J; bases not matched to a gene: 6. The CDR3 is CSVPGQGGEKLFF. Written as DNA, the CDR3 is TGCAGCGTACCAGGACAGGGGGGAGAAAAACTGTTTTTT.

The sample holds a few counts of this clonotype. V usage is TRBV7-9 and J usage is TRBJ2-3, with D possibly TRBD1 on 6 matching bases. CDR3 size: 15 residues. From germline, CDR1 is SEHNR and CDR2 FQNEAQ (reference sequence). Trimming cost V 5 bases and J 0 bases, with 12 bases left between them. The CDR3 DNA sequence: TGTGCCAGCAGCCGAAGGACAGATAGCACAGATACGCAGTATTTT. This encodes CASSRRTDSTDTQYF.

This clonotype was found many times. This sequence joins TRBV4-1 and TRBJ1-1; D perhaps matches TRBD1 (6 bases). The V gene's germline CDR1 is MGHRA and CDR2 YSYEKL. This CDR3 is built from 18 residues. Trimming shortened V by 1 base and J by 1 base, and 19 bases separated the two germline ends. CDR3 sequence reads: CASSQVGGRPRGNTEAFF. The CDR3 DNA sequence: TGCGCCAGCAGCCAAGTTGGAGGACGGCCCAGGGGGAACACTGAAGCTTTCTTT.

This clonotype was picked up many times. The V gene is TRBV28, the J gene TRBJ2-2; 9 bases fit TRBD2. Germline V gene lookup returns CDR1 MDHEN and CDR2 SYDVKM. V dropped 3 bases and J dropped 1; count of bases not matched to a gene: 3. The CDR3 loop spans 16 amino acids. DNA of the CDR3: TGTGCCAGCAGTTTGGTAGCGGGGGTGAACACCGGGGAGCTGTTTTTT. This codes for CASSLVAGVNTGELFF.

Regarding this clonotype: A much larger clonotype is one base distant, so this may be a read error. This chain connects TRBV20-1 to TRBJ2-7; the D gene is possibly TRBD2 (7 bases). This CDR3 has 12 amino acids. Germline CDR1 is DFQATT and CDR2 is SNEGSKA (reference sequence). CDR3 loop: CSAVRGAGEQFV. In DNA form, the CDR3 reads TGCAGTGCTGTAAGGGGGGCGGGAGAGCAGTTCGTC.

The chain has TRBV4-3 and TRBJ2-1, with 8 bases identical to TRBD2. CDR1 is LGHNA, CDR2 YSLEER, per germline. The CDR3 totals 15 residues. V was pared by 4 bases and J by 6 bases, with 8 bases of the junction left unmatched. CDR3 sequence reads: CASSLSPAGGNEQFF. The CDR3 DNA reads as TGCGCCAGCAGCCTCTCCCCTGCGGGGGGCAATGAGCAGTTCTTC.

Many counts were recorded for this clonotype. The J gene is TRBJ2-3, the V gene TRBV7-3; 10 positions agree with TRBD2. CDR3 size: 16 residues. Germline-derived CDR1 and CDR2 are SGHTA and FQGTGA. The junction had 3 bases not matched to a gene; V was cut back by 2 bases and J by 1 base. CDR3 protein: CASSLGTSARTDTQYF. The CDR3 bases are TGTGCCAGCAGCTTAGGGACTAGCGCCCGCACAGATACGCAGTATTTT.

This clonotype was counted at least ten times. The V and J genes are TRBV5-1 and TRBJ1-1, with 7 bases lining up with TRBD1. CDR3 length: 16 amino acids. CDR1 and CDR2 from the germline V gene are SGHRS and YFSETQ. Trimming cost V 0 bases and J 5 bases; bases outside gene matches: 10. In nucleotides, the CDR3 is TGCGCCAGCAGCTTGGGCCTGACAGGGAGGCGGACTGAAGCTTTCTTT. Translation: CASSLGLTGRRTEAFF.

The CDR3 nucleotides read TGTGCCAGCTCCCCGAACAGGGGGAACCAAGAGACCCAGTACTTC. Amino acid sequence: CASSPNRGNQETQYF. V is TRBV25-1 and J is TRBJ2-5; 8 positions agree with TRBD1. The ends lost 8 bases at V and 0 bases at J; junction bases unmatched: 8. The V gene's germline CDR1 is MGHDK and CDR2 SYGVNS. The CDR3 has 15 amino acids. The full variable domain, its missing parts supplied by reference TRBV25-1 and TRBJ2-5, is EADIYQTPRYLVIGTGKKITLECSQTMGHDKMYWYQQDPGMELHLIHYSYGVNSTEKGDLSSESTVSRIRTEHFPLTLESARPSHTSQYLCASSPNRGNQETQYFGPGTRLLVL.

There are many counts of this clonotype. V is TRBV20-1 and J is TRBJ1-4, with D perhaps TRBD1 (5 bases). The V end was cut by 6 bases, the J end by 8 bases, with 25 bases between. Germline V gene lookup returns CDR1 DFQATT and CDR2 SNEGSKA (reference sequence). The CDR3 covers 16 residues. The DNA for the CDR3 is TGCAGTGCCGAGAGGGGAGGGCGGGGTTTAGGAGAAAAACTGTTTTTT. It yields the protein CSAERGGRGLGEKLFF.

This clonotype was picked up a small number of times. This rearrangement joins TRBV29-1 to TRBJ1-1, with D perhaps TRBD1 (6 bases). Per the germline V gene, CDR1 is SQVTM and CDR2 is ANQGSEA. With 4 bases removed from V and 2 bases from J, the gap between germline ends came to 17 bases. This CDR3 has 15 amino acids. CDR3 bases: TGCAGCGTTGCCCCTAGACAGGTGGCCAACACTGAAGCTTTCTTT. Amino acids: CSVAPRQVANTEAFF.

The gene calls are TRBV7-9 and TRBJ1-1; D unclear. CDR3 length: 15 amino acids. V shed 5 bases and J shed 0 bases, with 13 bases lying between them. CDR1 SEHNR and CDR2 FQNEAQ come from the germline V gene (reference sequence). The DNA of the CDR3 is TGTGCCAGCAGCCCAAGACAAGACATGAACACTGAAGCTTTCTTT. It is translated as CASSPRQDMNTEAFF.

This clonotype was seen a few times. This chain joins TRBV20-1 and TRBJ1-6; D remains unclear. The germline V gene has CDR1 DFQATT and CDR2 SNEGSKA (reference sequence). The CDR3 sequence is 11 residues long. V lost 2 bases and J lost 9, with 5 bases in between. CDR3 bases: TGCAGTGCTAGACCCAGTTCACCCCTCCACTTT. Protein: CSARPSSPLHF.